Below, 21 T cell receptor beta chains from the same sample are listed, as sequenced in a study of T cell responses to AZD1222 COVID-19 vaccine (dated by TCRdb to the early 2020s). Library preparation employed the immunoSEQ multiplex PCR assay. TCRdb took over this immuneACCESS table, retaining in-frame rearrangements with V and J assigned. Such tables are incomplete; in checked studies, under half of the missing clones stem from an unresolved V gene, and the remainder is unexplained. The sample data list some 180,000 clones, and 90% to 95% of these were observed just once. The ten largest account for roughly 1.7% of the sample. Sample time point, as interpreted from the label and publication: about 28 days (+/-7) after the second vaccine dose. Sample: peripheral blood, taken 28 days after the second AZD1222 dose. These receptor sequences come from an adult who received the AZD1222 COVID-19 vaccine.

The chain joins TRBV11-3 to TRBJ2-5; 7 bases match TRBD2. Germline loops: CDR1 SGHNT, CDR2 YENEEA. Unmatched junction bases numbered 10, after V lost 5 bases and J lost 4 bases. The CDR3 covers 15 residues. The CDR3 sequence is CASSRGVGARETQYF. The CDR3, as DNA: TGTGCCAGCAGCCGGGGGGTTGGAGCGAGAGAGACCCAGTACTTC.

This sequence joins TRBV6-5 and TRBJ2-7; TRBD1 aligns across 9 bases. Trimming cost V 4 bases and J 1 base; bases outside gene matches: 8. The CDR3 extends over 16 amino acids. The germline gives CDR1 MNHEY, CDR2 SVGAGI. The CDR3 DNA reads TGTGCCAGCAGTTCTTATGGACAGGGGATATCCTACGAGCAGTACTTC. Its translation: CASSSYGQGISYEQYF.

The rearrangement uses TRBV6-1 and TRBJ2-6, with unresolved D. The V and J ends lost 1 base and 0 bases respectively, with 4 bases between them. Germline CDR1 is MNHNS and CDR2 is SASEGT. The CDR3 totals 15 residues. The CDR3 here is CASSEEDSGANVLTF. The CDR3, as DNA: TGTGCCAGCAGTGAAGAGGACTCTGGGGCCAACGTCCTGACTTTC.

The chain links TRBV20-1 to TRBJ2-1; D is perhaps TRBD2 (5 bases). This CDR3 contains 15 residues. V shed 3 bases and J shed 4 bases, with 16 bases lying between them. Germline V gives CDR1 DFQATT, CDR2 SNEGSKA (reference sequence). CDR3 in DNA: TGCAGTGCTAGTTATGTGTACGGGGTTTACAATGAGCAGTTCTTC. It translates to CSASYVYGVYNEQFF.

V gene TRBV10-2 combines with J gene TRBJ1-4; no clear D. The CDR3 runs 16 residues. Germline CDR1 WSHSY, CDR2 SAAADI. V was pared by 2 bases and J by 7 bases, with 17 bases between. CDR3 nucleotide sequence: TGCGCCAGCAGTGAGGGGGTGGTCCCTATGGGTGAAAAACTGTTTTTT. The encoded protein is CASSEGVVPMGEKLFF.

The chain couples TRBV4-2 to TRBJ1-5; D is undetermined. The CDR3 contains 14 residues. The germline CDR1 and CDR2 sequences are LGHNA and YNFKEQ. Deletions cut 2 bases from V and 6 bases from J, with 11 bases between. CDR3 sequence reads: CASSQTSPGQPQHF. The CDR3 DNA is TGTGCCAGCAGCCAAACAAGTCCGGGTCAGCCCCAGCATTTT.

V usage is TRBV4-3 and J usage is TRBJ1-4; TRBD1 might be the D (6 bases). V was shortened by 1 base and J by 4 bases, with 13 bases between the two germline ends. Germline values: CDR1 LGHNA, CDR2 YSLEER. This CDR3 is built from 16 residues. The CDR3 DNA reads as TGCGCCAGCAGCCAAGGGGCTAGGACAGTTAATGAAAAACTGTTTTTT. Protein: CASSQGARTVNEKLFF.

The rearrangement links TRBV11-2 to TRBJ2-7; D uncertain. Trimming left V 0 bases short and J 0 bases short, with 15 bases between. Germline V gene data show CDR1 as SGHAT and CDR2 as FQNNGV. The CDR3 runs to 17 residues. CDR3 amino acids: CASSLDGVDWSSYEQYF. The CDR3 region has the DNA TGTGCCAGCAGCTTAGATGGGGTCGACTGGAGCTCCTACGAGCAGTACTTC. The complete variable domain, with remaining parts taken from reference TRBV11-2 and TRBJ2-7, reads EAGVAQSPRYKIIEKRQSVAFWCNPISGHATLYWYQQILGQGPKLLIQFQNNGVVDDSQLPKDRFSAERLKGVDSTLKIQPAKLEDSAVYLCASSLDGVDWSSYEQYFGPGTRLTVT.

This chain joins TRBV5-1 and TRBJ2-7; 7 bases align to TRBD1. Germline assignment: CDR1 SGHRS and CDR2 YFSETQ. With 3 bases clipped from V and 2 bases from J, the junction kept 8 bases outside the gene matches. This CDR3 has 15 amino acids. The CDR3 sequence is CASSSSPGQTYEQYF. The CDR3 region has the DNA TGCGCCAGCAGCTCGTCTCCGGGACAGACCTACGAGCAGTACTTC.

This sequence joins TRBV6-2 or TRBV6-3 and TRBJ2-3; 10 bases fit TRBD2. Germline assignment: CDR1 MNHEY and CDR2 SVGEGT. CDR3 length: 16 amino acids. V lost 1 base and J lost 2; bases outside the gene matches: 3. In nucleotides, the CDR3 is TGTGCCAGCAGTTACTTTAGCGGGGGGATCACAGATACGCAGTATTTT. Protein sequence: CASSYFSGGITDTQYF.

V usage is TRBV7-8 and J usage is TRBJ2-1, with 9 bases matching TRBD2. Germline CDR1 reads SGHVS; CDR2 reads FQNEAQ. The V and J ends lost 1 base and 5 bases, in that order; junction bases with no gene match: 6. CDR3 length: 16 residues. CDR3: CASSLVSGGLHNEQFF. The CDR3, as DNA: TGTGCCAGCAGCTTAGTTAGCGGGGGCCTACACAATGAGCAGTTCTTC.

This clone has only a few counts. The chain links TRBV19 to TRBJ1-4; 7 bases match TRBD1. V lost 3 bases to trimming and J lost 4 bases; unmatched junction nucleotides: 8. CDR1 LNHDA and CDR2 SQIVND come from the germline V gene (reference sequence). CDR3 length: 16 amino acids. The CDR3: CASSIAVTGFNEKLFF. CDR3 coding DNA: TGTGCCAGTAGTATTGCGGTGACAGGGTTTAATGAAAAACTGTTTTTT.

This chain connects TRBV7-9 to TRBJ1-6, with D possibly being TRBD1 (5 bases). The germline V and J ends were trimmed by 7 bases and 0 bases, with 19 bases remaining between them. Germline CDR1 and CDR2: SEHNR and FQNEAQ (reference sequence). CDR3 length: 18 amino acids. The CDR3 loop is CASIPQGHHSSYNSPLHF. The CDR3 region has the DNA TGTGCCAGCATCCCTCAAGGACATCATAGCTCCTATAATTCACCCCTCCACTTT.

The CDR3, as DNA: TGTGCCAGCAGTTACTCGATTCCTACGAACACTGAAGCTTTCTTT. Encoded protein: CASSYSIPTNTEAFF. The chain uses TRBV6-5 and TRBJ1-1; no firm D call. V lost 0 bases to trimming and J lost 1 base, with 9 bases between them. This CDR3 has 15 residues. Germline values: CDR1 MNHEY, CDR2 SVGAGI.

The chain combines TRBV7-9 with TRBJ1-1; 7 positions agree with TRBD1. Losses at the gene ends were 0 bases for V and 4 bases for J; bases not matched to a gene: 17. CDR1 and CDR2 from the germline V gene are SEHNR and FQNEAQ (reference sequence). The CDR3 totals 19 residues. CDR3: CASSLAFMGQRAGGTEAFF. As DNA, the CDR3 is TGTGCCAGCAGCTTAGCGTTCATGGGACAGCGGGCGGGAGGCACTGAAGCTTTCTTT.

The V call is TRBV3-1 (or the pseudogene TRBV3-2), the J call TRBJ2-7, with D possibly matching TRBD1 (5 bases). The CDR3 has 16 amino acids. Trimming removed 0 bases from V and 1 base from J, with 13 bases in between. Germline CDR1 reads LGHDT; CDR2 reads YNNKEL (reference sequence). The CDR3 protein is CASSQDRAGWSYEQYF. Written as DNA, the CDR3 is TGTGCCAGCAGCCAAGATCGGGCAGGGTGGTCCTACGAGCAGTACTTC.

The chain couples TRBV18 to TRBJ2-1; 10 bases map to TRBD1. The V segment lost 3 bases and the J segment 4 bases; nucleotides outside the gene matches: 9. Looked up from germline, CDR1 is KGHSH and CDR2 is LQKENI. The CDR3 is made up of 17 amino acids. The CDR3 bases are TGTGCCAGCTCACCGGGGCTCACGGACAGGGGGTACAATGAGCAGTTCTTC. The encoded protein is CASSPGLTDRGYNEQFF.

The chain employs TRBV7-2 and TRBJ2-1; D is unresolved. Germline CDR1 reads SGHTA; CDR2 reads FQGNSA. This CDR3 is 15 amino acids long. V lost 0 bases and J 1 base, leaving 7 bases between the germline ends. The CDR3 region is CASSLARRSYNEQFF. The CDR3 DNA is TGTGCCAGCAGCTTAGCACGGCGGTCCTACAATGAGCAGTTCTTC.

The chain uses TRBV7-2 and TRBJ2-7, with D uncertain. The CDR3 has 15 amino acids. V was trimmed by 5 bases and J by 2 bases, leaving 16 bases between them. Per germline, CDR1 SGHTA and CDR2 FQGNSA. This chain's CDR3 is CASSKETGSTYEQYF. Here the CDR3 DNA reads TGTGCCAGCAGCAAAGAGACCGGATCTACCTACGAGCAGTACTTC.

This chain connects TRBV7-2 to TRBJ1-2; TRBD1 aligns across 7 bases. V was pared by 1 base and J by 5 bases, with 4 bases of the junction left unmatched. CDR1 is SGHTA, CDR2 FQGNSA, per germline. The CDR3 covers 14 residues. CDR3 nucleotides: TGTGCCAGCAGCTTAGACAGGGGATTTTATGGCTACACCTTC. This encodes CASSLDRGFYGYTF. Based on the CDR3 plus reference TRBV7-2 and TRBJ1-2, the full variable domain is GAGVSQSPSNKVTEKGKDVELRCDPISGHTALYWYRQSLGQGLEFLIYFQGNSAPDKSGLPSDRFSAERTGGSVSTLTIQRTQQEDSAVYLCASSLDRGFYGYTFGSGTRLTVV.

The chain couples TRBV19 to TRBJ2-7; D is unresolved. In germline, CDR1 is LNHDA, CDR2 SQIVND (reference sequence). V was trimmed by 4 bases and J by 2 bases, leaving 12 bases between them. The CDR3 runs 14 residues. For the CDR3, the DNA is TGTGCCAGTAGTACAGTAGGAAAGCCCTACGAGCAGTACTTC. The encoded protein is CASSTVGKPYEQYF.